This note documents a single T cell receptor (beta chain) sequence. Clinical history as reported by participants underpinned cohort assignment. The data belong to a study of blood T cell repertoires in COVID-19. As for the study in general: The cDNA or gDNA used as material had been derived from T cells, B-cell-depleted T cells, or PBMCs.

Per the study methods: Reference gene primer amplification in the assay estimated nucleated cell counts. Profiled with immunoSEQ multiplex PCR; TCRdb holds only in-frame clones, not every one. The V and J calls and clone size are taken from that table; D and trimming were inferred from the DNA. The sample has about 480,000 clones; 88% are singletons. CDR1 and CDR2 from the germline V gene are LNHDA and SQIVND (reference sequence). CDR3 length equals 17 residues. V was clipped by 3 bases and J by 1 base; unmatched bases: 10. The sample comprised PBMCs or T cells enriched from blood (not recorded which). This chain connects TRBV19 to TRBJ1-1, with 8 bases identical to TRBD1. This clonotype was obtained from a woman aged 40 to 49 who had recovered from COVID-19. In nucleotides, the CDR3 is TGTGCCAGTAGTATCGGGACAGGAGAGGGGGGGAACACTGAAGCTTTCTTT. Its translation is CASSIGTGEGGNTEAFF.